Sequencing of this T cell receptor beta chain was carried out in a study of OX40 agonist ivuxolimab in advanced cancers. Looking at the study overall: Of the participants, about 40% had some prior anti-PD-1, anti-PD-L1 or anti-CTLA-4 therapy, which was allowed.

A remark on this clone: Its cognate antigen is unknown.

The method was immunoSEQ multiplex PCR; TCRdb's version includes in-frame clones alone and lacks a portion of them. Among tens of thousands of clones listed, roughly nine tenths were seen once. Notes on the study in general: CD4+ and CD8+ blood T cells expanded clonally by week 6 at 0.1 to 3.0 mg/kg.

The CDR3 extends over 13 amino acids. Per germline, CDR1 LNHDA and CDR2 SQIVND (reference sequence). V lost 7 bases, J lost 1 base, and 10 bases lay in between. The source material was CD4+ or CD8+ T cells sorted from blood, sampled in a trial of the OX40 agonist ivuxolimab. The chain joins TRBV19 to TRBJ1-1, with no clear D. The receptor was isolated from an adult with an advanced solid tumor such as melanoma, head and neck, liver or kidney cancer. Here the CDR3 reads CASTNRPNTEAFF. CDR3 DNA: TGTGCCAGTACCAACAGACCGAACACTGAAGCTTTCTTT. Filled out from reference TRBV19 and TRBJ1-1, the complete variable domain reads DGGITQSPKYLFRKEGQNVTLSCEQNLNHDAMYWYRQDPGQGLRLIYYSQIVNDFQKGDIAEGYSVSREKKESFPLTVTSAQKNPTAFYLCASTNRPNTEAFFGQGTRLTVV.